The 12 T cell receptor beta chains below all came from one sample that was sequenced in a study of blood T cell repertoires in COVID-19. TCRdb's copy holds only in-frame clones and misses some; the assay was immunoSEQ multiplex PCR. Altogether 60,000 to 75,000 clones are present, more than 60% being singletons, with the ten largest covering 5.5%. Material: peripheral blood. Receptor source: a woman in her seventies with acute or convalescent COVID-19.

The V gene is TRBV5-8, the J gene TRBJ2-6, with D uncertain. This CDR3 contains 15 residues. V lost 4 bases to trimming and J lost 1 base, with 9 bases between them. CDR1 and CDR2 from the germline V gene are SGHTS and YDEGEE. The DNA for the CDR3 is TGTGCCAGCAGCGGTATCCGGTCTGGGGCCAACGTCCTGACTTTC. It specifies CASSGIRSGANVLTF.

The V call is TRBV6-5, the J call TRBJ2-2; 8 positions agree with TRBD1. The CDR3 contains 16 residues. V was pared by 2 bases and J by 3 bases, with 5 bases of the junction left unmatched. Germline CDR1 is MNHEY and CDR2 is SVGAGI. The CDR3 DNA is TGTGCCAGCAGTTACGGCAGGGGGCTAGACACCGGGGAGCTGTTTTTT. It specifies CASSYGRGLDTGELFF.

The CDR3, as DNA: TGTGCCAGCAGCTTAGCCACCGCGGGGTCCGCTGAAGCTTTCTTT. It codes for CASSLATAGSAEAFF. This chain links TRBV7-8 with TRBJ1-1, with D unresolved. V lost 0 bases to trimming and J lost 6 bases, with 14 bases between them. The CDR3 runs to 15 residues. Germline V lookup: CDR1 SGHVS, CDR2 FQNEAQ.

The CDR3 bases are TGTGCCAGCATATCCCCAGGGGGCTTCACTGAAGCTTTCTTT. This gives the protein CASISPGGFTEAFF. The chain is built from TRBV6-5 and TRBJ1-1, with 8 bases matching TRBD1. The CDR3 runs to 14 residues. Germline lookup yields CDR1 MNHEY and CDR2 SVGAGI. V was pared by 7 bases and J by 4 bases, with 8 bases of the junction left unmatched.

This rearrangement joins TRBV4-2 to TRBJ2-7, with a tentative D call TRBD1 (5 bases). V was clipped by 1 base and J by 3 bases, with 13 bases between them. Germline CDR1 and CDR2: LGHNA and YNFKEQ. The CDR3 consists of 15 residues. CDR3 bases: TGTGCCAGCAGCCAAGGGGCAGGGTTGGGCTACGAGCAGTACTTC. Translated: CASSQGAGLGYEQYF.

V is TRBV2 and J is TRBJ1-2; maybe TRBD1 (5 bases). Looked up from germline, CDR1 is SNHLY and CDR2 is FYNNEI. The V end was cut by 7 bases, the J end by 4 bases, with 19 bases between. This CDR3 comprises 15 residues. CDR3 protein: CASMGAGLNIYGYTF. The CDR3, as DNA: TGTGCCAGCATGGGTGCGGGACTTAACATCTATGGCTACACCTTC.

This clone appeared a single time. The chain employs TRBV14 and TRBJ2-2, with D perhaps TRBD1 (5 bases). Deletions cut 4 bases from V and 7 bases from J, with 10 bases between. CDR3 length equals 13 residues. Looked up from germline, CDR1 is SGHDN and CDR2 is FVKESK. CDR3 in DNA: TGTGCCAGCAGCCGCAGGGCCAACGGGGAGCTGTTTTTT. This encodes CASSRRANGELFF.

The chain is built from TRBV2 and TRBJ1-1; D possibly corresponds to TRBD1 (5 bases). The V gene's germline CDR1 is SNHLY and CDR2 FYNNEI. This CDR3 has 13 residues. Deletions cut 4 bases from V and 0 bases from J, with 6 bases between. The DNA of the CDR3 is TGTGCCAGCAGTGGGGGGGTGAACACTGAAGCTTTCTTT. Its protein product is CASSGGVNTEAFF.

V gene TRBV6-5 combines with J gene TRBJ1-3; D is perhaps TRBD1 (5 bases). Germline CDR1 reads MNHEY; CDR2 reads SVGAGI. CDR3 length: 13 residues. The V end was cut by 10 bases, the J end by 1 base, with 11 bases between. The chain's CDR3 is CATRRGSGNTIYF. CDR3 nucleotide sequence: TGTGCCACCCGGCGGGGGTCTGGAAACACCATATATTTT.

CDR3 protein: CASSAGLAGFSDTQYF. The CDR3 DNA is TGTGCCAGCAGCGCAGGACTAGCGGGGTTCTCCGATACGCAGTATTTT. V usage is TRBV9 and J usage is TRBJ2-3; TRBD2 aligns across 12 bases. The V gene end was trimmed by 3 bases and the J gene end by 6 bases; junction bases not matched to a gene: 8. Germline lookup yields CDR1 SGDLS and CDR2 YYNGEE. The CDR3 spans 16 residues. The full variable domain, in which reference TRBV9 and TRBJ2-3 provide the parts outside the CDR3, is DSGVTQTPKHLITATGQRVTLRCSPRSGDLSVYWYQQSLDQGLQFLIQYYNGEERAKGNILERFSAQQFPDLHSELNLSSLELGDSALYFCASSAGLAGFSDTQYFGPGTRLTVL.

The gene calls are TRBV20-1 and TRBJ2-2; tentatively, D is TRBD1 (6 bases). Trimming took 3 bases from V and 6 from J, leaving 14 bases between them. There are 14 residues in the CDR3. Germline CDR1 reads DFQATT; CDR2 reads SNEGSKA (reference sequence). The CDR3 nucleotides are TGCAGTGCTAGTAAGAGTGGGGGCGCCGGGGAGCTGTTTTTT. Residues: CSASKSGGAGELFF.

The chain recombines TRBV6-5 with TRBJ2-2; 8 bases are shared with TRBD2. This CDR3 comprises 15 residues. Germline V gene lookup returns CDR1 MNHEY and CDR2 SVGAGI. The J segment lost 1 base and the V segment lost 5 bases, leaving 3 bases of the junction unmatched. The CDR3 sequence is CASSMTSENTGELFF. CDR3 nucleotides: TGTGCCAGCAGTATGACTAGCGAGAACACCGGGGAGCTGTTTTTT.